A single T cell receptor beta chain is shown here with its context. The antigen it recognizes is unknown. Base qualities are missing; no much larger clone stands one base away. Reading from cysteine to phenylalanine, the CDR3 counts 15 amino acids. The entry retains the CDR3 DNA only, 45 bases that are in frame from base 1. V ends up 5 bases short and J 4 bases short, with an unmatched junction base count of 7. The germline V gene encodes CDR1 SGHDT and CDR2 YYEEEE. This sample was taken from a study of CD8 T cells in ankylosing spondylitis (dated by TCRdb to the late 2010s). Concerning the study at large: T cell receptor beta repertoires were profiled in healthy donors and ankylosing spondylitis patients so that disease-linked TCR variants could be found. The full study cohort comprised some 27 ankylosing spondylitis patients and over 95 healthy donors. Peripheral blood was sampled, and synovial fluid was additionally collected from ankylosing spondylitis patients.

The listed sequencing device is Illumina HiSeq 2500. TCR beta libraries were prepared by quantitative 5'-RACE with molecular barcodes. The authors' pipeline ran thus. A new computational method, built on a probabilistic model of VDJ rearrangement, was used to identify disease-linked TCR variants. Through fastp at Q25 and MiXCR, TCRdb rebuilt clones from the public reads, retaining in-frame beta chains. Each entry merges the rows of one CDR3 protein and shows their most common DNA and genes. The V and J calls were not made by the authors but by TCRdb's processing. This sample comprises fewer than 450,000 distinct CDR3 sequences, 17% of them detected only once. Of the sample, approximately 1% falls within the top ten clones. General findings and caveats noted by the study authors: According to the report, matched synovial fluid samples from ankylosing spondylitis patients were significantly enriched for the disease-linked clones. Blood from ankylosing spondylitis patients appeared to be characterized by a TCR beta motif composed of eight highly homologous amino acid variants. Some TCR beta motif variants had previously been reported in synovial fluid and blood of reactive arthritis patients, which suggested common disease-initiation mechanisms. The disease-linked clones showed a CD8+ phenotype and occurred at relatively low frequencies in peripheral blood.

The material sequenced was blood, either unsorted or a sorted T cell fraction (not recorded which). Recombination connected TRBV5-6 to TRBJ2-1, with 9 bases matching TRBD2. This TCR was recovered from a male donor with ankylosing spondylitis. In nucleotides, the sequence is TGTGCCAGCAGACCTACTAGCGGGCTATACAATGAGCAGTTCTTC. Its protein product is CASRPTSGLYNEQFF. The CDR3 plus the reference TRBV5-6 and TRBJ2-1 genes for the other parts give the full variable domain: DAGVTQSPTHLIKTRGQQVTLRCSPKSGHDTVSWYQQALGQGPQFIFQYYEEEERQRGNFPDRFSGHQFPNYSSELNVNALLLGDSALYLCASRPTSGLYNEQFFGPGTRLTVL.